The next 3 T cell receptor beta chains were all read from a single sample in a study of blood T cell repertoires in COVID-19. Data came from immunoSEQ multiplex PCR; TCRdb stores just in-frame clones and leaves some out. The table shows some 210,000 clones, with around 80% occurring only once. Material: peripheral blood. The receptor set was obtained from a man aged 45 to 65 with active or convalescent COVID-19.

The rearrangement links TRBV3-1 (or the pseudogene TRBV3-2) to TRBJ1-1; 8 bases are shared with TRBD1. J was trimmed by 1 base and V by 1 base; bases with no gene match: 8. Germline CDR1 LGHDT, CDR2 YNNKEL (reference sequence). The CDR3 totals 17 residues. The DNA for the CDR3 is TGTGCCAGCAGCCAAGGCAGGGGGCGGCCTGAGAACACTGAAGCTTTCTTT. It specifies CASSQGRGRPENTEAFF.

The chain has TRBV25-1 and TRBJ1-2; D gene ambiguous. Trimming removed 3 bases from V and 8 bases from J, with 13 bases in between. Germline values: CDR1 MGHDK, CDR2 SYGVNS. This CDR3 has 13 residues. In DNA form, the CDR3 reads TGTGCCAGCAGTGAGGCAGGCCTAAGGGGCTACACCTTC. This codes for CASSEAGLRGYTF.

The chain couples TRBV12-3 or TRBV12-4 to TRBJ1-2; the D is unclear. The CDR3 contains 9 residues. Trimming left V 6 bases short and J 8 bases short, with 4 bases between. CDR3 region: CASSGGYTF. The CDR3 bases are TGTGCCAGCAGCGGGGGCTACACCTTC.